One and the same sample provided the 31 T cell receptor beta chains below, sequenced in a study of cytomegalovirus exposure and HLA in healthy donors. A multiplex PCR was run with 60 Vbeta primers and 13 Jbeta primers. Sequencing used immunoSEQ multiplex PCR; TCRdb keeps in-frame clones, though not all of them. The data hold about 120,000 clones, with more than 60% observed a single time. Sequencing was performed on PBMCs. All receptors derive from a woman aged 40 to 50 in good health and CMV-seropositive.

The gene calls are TRBV10-3 and TRBJ1-5; 10 bases map to TRBD1. This CDR3 region has 15 residues. V shed 10 bases, J shed 0 bases, and the junction held 6 bases outside the gene matches. In germline, CDR1 is ENHRY, CDR2 SYGVKD. CDR3 DNA: TGTGCCACCTCGGACAGGGGGAATAGCAATCAGCCCCAGCATTTT. It is translated as CATSDRGNSNQPQHF.

The rearrangement links TRBV25-1 to TRBJ1-6; D is possibly TRBD1 (5 bases). The CDR3 runs 13 residues. Germline CDR1 and CDR2: MGHDK and SYGVNS. The V end lost 5 bases, the J end lost 7 bases, and 9 bases lay between the germline ends. This chain's CDR3 is CASSLPGNSPLHF. CDR3 coding DNA: TGTGCCAGCAGTCTGCCAGGGAATTCACCCCTCCACTTT.

The sample holds many counts of this clone. The chain carries TRBV13 and TRBJ2-2; 8 nucleotides agree with TRBD1. V shed 4 bases, J shed 7 bases, and the junction held 8 bases outside the gene matches. The germline CDR1 and CDR2 sequences are PRHDT and FYEKMQ (reference sequence). The CDR3 totals 15 residues. CDR3 nucleotides: TGTGCCAGCAGCTGGACAGGGAGAAAGAACGGGGAGCTGTTTTTT. Protein: CASSWTGRKNGELFF.

V is TRBV7-3 and J is TRBJ2-7, with D perhaps TRBD2 (5 bases). V shed 1 base and J shed 4 bases, with 14 bases lying between them. The germline V gene encodes CDR1 SGHTA and CDR2 FQGTGA. The CDR3 covers 15 residues. The CDR3 protein is CASSLMPGSRYEQYF. The CDR3 DNA sequence: TGTGCCAGCAGCTTAATGCCGGGGTCGAGATACGAGCAGTACTTC.

The rearrangement links TRBV10-2 to TRBJ2-3; D is undetermined. There are 14 residues in the CDR3. CDR1 and CDR2 from the germline V gene are WSHSY and SAAADI. Trimming cost V 8 bases and J 0 bases, with 12 bases left between them. The CDR3 sequence: CASADFLSTDTQYF. CDR3 sequence (DNA): TGCGCCAGCGCAGACTTCCTGAGCACAGATACGCAGTATTTT.

The chain uses TRBV4-1 and TRBJ1-1; the D gene is possibly TRBD1 (6 bases). The V end was cut by 2 bases, the J end by 3 bases, with 13 bases between. Germline V gene sequence: CDR1 MGHRA, CDR2 YSYEKL. CDR3 length equals 15 residues. Here the CDR3 DNA reads TGCGCCAGCAGCCAACGTCTGACAGGCCACACTGAAGCTTTCTTT. It yields the protein CASSQRLTGHTEAFF.

This rearrangement joins TRBV7-9 to TRBJ2-1; 13 bases agree with TRBD2. Germline trimming cut 4 bases from V and 8 bases from J; bases unmatched to any gene: 5. This CDR3 is 15 amino acids long. Germline CDR1 SEHNR, CDR2 FQNEAQ (reference sequence). The CDR3 nucleotides read TGTGCCAGCAGCTCCTGGACTAGCGGGAGTTATGAGCAGTTCTTC. Encoded protein: CASSSWTSGSYEQFF.

The J gene is TRBJ2-5, the V gene TRBV5-1, with D possibly being TRBD2 (6 bases). The CDR3 consists of 16 residues. Germline-derived CDR1 and CDR2 are SGHRS and YFSETQ. Trimming stripped 1 base from V and 5 bases from J, with 18 bases between. CDR3 sequence (DNA): TGCGCCAGCAGCTTGATCTCCCGCGGGGCCGGGGAGACCCAGTACTTC. Amino acids: CASSLISRGAGETQYF.

The V and J genes are TRBV5-4 and TRBJ2-1; 7 bases align to TRBD1. V dropped 9 bases and J dropped 5; count of bases not matched to a gene: 8. This CDR3 is built from 13 residues. Germline values: CDR1 SGHNT, CDR2 YYREEE (reference sequence). CDR3 nucleotides: TGTGCCACCTCGGACAGGAAAGACAATGAGCAGTTCTTC. Amino acids: CATSDRKDNEQFF.

The genes are TRBV6-5 and TRBJ1-2; 7 bases are a match to TRBD1. This CDR3 comprises 16 residues. The V gene end was trimmed by 0 bases and the J gene end by 1 base; junction bases not matched to a gene: 5. Germline-derived CDR1 and CDR2 are MNHEY and SVGAGI. The CDR3 is CASSYSLGQNNYGYTF. The DNA of the CDR3 is TGTGCCAGCAGTTACTCCCTGGGACAGAATAACTATGGCTACACCTTC.

This clone was seen more than once but under ten times. Written as DNA, the CDR3 is TGTGCCAGCAGTTTACGTAACCGGGACAGGGTATACGAGCAGTACTTC. The encoded protein is CASSLRNRDRVYEQYF. The J gene is TRBJ2-7, the V gene TRBV27, with 9 bases fitting TRBD1. Trimming removed 2 bases from V and 4 bases from J; junction bases left unmatched: 9. Looked up from germline, CDR1 is MNHEY and CDR2 is SMNVEV (reference sequence). This CDR3 is 16 amino acids long.

A few counts support this clone. This sequence joins TRBV29-1 and TRBJ2-5; possibly TRBD2 for D (5 bases). Per the germline V gene, CDR1 is SQVTM and CDR2 is ANQGSEA. The CDR3 covers 12 residues. Between the trimmed V and J ends, which lost 5 bases and 2 bases, there was a span of 9 bases. The CDR3 DNA sequence: TGCAGCGTTTTCGGCGGGCAAGAGACCCAGTACTTC. Amino acids: CSVFGGQETQYF.

The chain carries TRBV15 and TRBJ1-6, with D perhaps matching TRBD1 (6 bases). V shed 0 bases and J shed 10 bases, with 13 bases lying between them. The CDR3 runs to 15 residues. In germline, CDR1 is LNHNV, CDR2 YYDKDF (reference sequence). DNA for the CDR3: TGTGCCACCAGCAGAGATGAGGGGGTTGGCTCACCCCTCCACTTT. It specifies CATSRDEGVGSPLHF. Full variable domain (rest looked up from reference TRBV15 and TRBJ1-6): DAMVIQNPRYQVTQFGKPVTLSCSQTLNHNVMYWYQQKSSQAPKLLFHYYDKDFNNEADTPDNFQSRRPNTSFCFLDIRSPGLGDTAMYLCATSRDEGVGSPLHFGNGTRLTVT.

This clone was detected once. This rearrangement joins TRBV11-3 to TRBJ2-2, with D perhaps matching TRBD1 (7 bases). Trimming stripped 5 bases from V and 7 bases from J, with 23 bases between. The CDR3 has 17 residues. In germline, CDR1 is SGHNT, CDR2 YENEEA. CDR3 sequence reads: CASSPQFRTGGVGELFF. The CDR3 nucleotides read TGTGCCAGCAGCCCACAATTTCGGACAGGCGGGGTCGGGGAGCTGTTTTTT.

The V call is TRBV9, the J call TRBJ2-3; 9 positions agree with TRBD2. The V gene's germline CDR1 is SGDLS and CDR2 YYNGEE. This CDR3 contains 18 residues. Germline trimming cut 3 bases from V and 1 base from J; bases unmatched to any gene: 12. The CDR3 sequence is CASSARPSGGPRTDTQYF. As DNA, the CDR3 is TGTGCCAGCAGCGCCCGCCCGAGCGGGGGGCCGCGCACAGATACGCAGTATTTT. Together with reference TRBV9 and TRBJ2-3, the CDR3 gives the full variable domain: DSGVTQTPKHLITATGQRVTLRCSPRSGDLSVYWYQQSLDQGLQFLIQYYNGEERAKGNILERFSAQQFPDLHSELNLSSLELGDSALYFCASSARPSGGPRTDTQYFGPGTRLTVL.

Regarding this clone: Other DNA variants within this sample encode the same CDR3. This chain connects TRBV11-2 to TRBJ1-2, with 7 bases lining up with TRBD1. Germline V lookup: CDR1 SGHAT, CDR2 FQNNGV. The CDR3 loop spans 15 amino acids. V lost 3 bases and J lost 4; bases outside the gene matches: 8. The CDR3 reads CASSFSGGTAYGYTF. The CDR3 DNA is TGTGCCAGCAGCTTTTCCGGCGGGACAGCCTATGGCTACACCTTC.

The V and J genes are TRBV7-2 and TRBJ2-3; no definite D call. Germline V gives CDR1 SGHTA, CDR2 FQGNSA. V was trimmed by 5 bases and J by 2 bases, leaving 14 bases between them. The CDR3 totals 15 residues. CDR3 coding DNA: TGTGCCAGCAGCCCACGATGGGCACTCACAGATACGCAGTATTTT. Encoded protein: CASSPRWALTDTQYF.

The rearrangement joins TRBV4-1 to TRBJ1-3; D unclear. Germline V lookup: CDR1 MGHRA, CDR2 YSYEKL. CDR3 length: 15 residues. The V end lost 0 bases, the J end lost 5 bases, and 11 bases lay between the germline ends. The CDR3 loop is CASSQDPTMRNTIYF. The CDR3, as DNA: TGCGCCAGCAGCCAAGATCCAACTATGAGAAACACCATATATTTT.

The chain joins TRBV5-4 to TRBJ2-1; a possible D gene is TRBD1 (5 bases). Between the trimmed V and J ends, which lost 0 bases and 9 bases, there was a span of 10 bases. The germline V gene has CDR1 SGHNT and CDR2 YYREEE (reference sequence). CDR3 length: 13 amino acids. The CDR3 reads CASSLESGAEQFF. The CDR3 DNA sequence: TGTGCCAGCAGCTTGGAGTCTGGGGCTGAGCAGTTCTTC.

The gene calls are TRBV4-1 and TRBJ1-2; D remains ambiguous. With 2 bases removed from V and 0 bases from J, the gap between germline ends came to 10 bases. This CDR3 has 15 amino acids. Germline V gene lookup returns CDR1 MGHRA and CDR2 YSYEKL. CDR3 loop: CASSQTDTPNYGYTF. As DNA, the CDR3 is TGCGCCAGCAGCCAAACAGATACCCCTAACTATGGCTACACCTTC.

V usage is TRBV6-1 and J usage is TRBJ2-3; 7 nucleotides align to TRBD2. J lost 0 bases, V lost 3 bases, and 3 bases had no gene match. The CDR3 length is 15 residues. CDR1 is MNHNS and CDR2 is SASEGT in the germline V gene. CDR3 sequence (DNA): TGTGCCAGCAGTGAGAGCGGGGTTAGCACAGATACGCAGTATTTT. Encoded protein: CASSESGVSTDTQYF.

This clone has a handful of counts. V usage is TRBV2 and J usage is TRBJ2-5; a possible D gene is TRBD2 (5 bases). The CDR3 sequence is 15 residues long. Germline V CDR1 and CDR2: SNHLY, FYNNEI. Trimming cost V 10 bases and J 7 bases, with 25 bases left between them. CDR3 loop: CANLMARSTGGTQYF. For the CDR3, the DNA is TGTGCCAACCTTATGGCACGGAGCACCGGAGGGACCCAGTACTTC.

This clone was recorded once. V gene TRBV28 combines with J gene TRBJ1-2; D is perhaps TRBD1 (6 bases). In germline, CDR1 is MDHEN, CDR2 SYDVKM. The CDR3 covers 15 residues. The V and J ends lost 8 bases and 8 bases respectively, with 24 bases between them. The CDR3 spells CASSPPEDSPRGYTF. The CDR3 DNA follows: TGTGCCAGCTCCCCCCCTGAGGACAGTCCTAGGGGCTACACCTTC.

J is TRBJ2-1 and V is TRBV27; 10 nucleotides agree with TRBD2. Germline V lookup: CDR1 MNHEY, CDR2 SMNVEV (reference sequence). The CDR3 has 17 residues. J lost 7 bases, V lost 6 bases, and 15 bases had no gene match. CDR3 nucleotide sequence: TGTGCCAGCAGCTCCAGGACTAGCGGAGGGGGAAGGAATGAGCAGTTCTTC. It encodes CASSSRTSGGGRNEQFF.

J is TRBJ2-5 and V is TRBV5-4; 11 positions agree with TRBD1. The assigned J gene may be wrong: the sequence end matches TRBJ2-7 better. The CDR3 consists of 14 residues. Germline V gene sequence: CDR1 SGHNT, CDR2 YYREEE (reference sequence). CDR3 region: CASSRGTGGNEQYF. The CDR3 nucleotides read TGTGCCAGCAGCAGGGGGACAGGGGGGAACGAGCAGTACTTC.

This chain connects TRBV7-2 to TRBJ1-6; 7 positions agree with TRBD1. The J segment lost 7 bases and the V segment lost 5 bases, leaving 11 bases of the junction unmatched. This CDR3 comprises 16 residues. Per the germline V gene, CDR1 is SGHTA and CDR2 is FQGNSA. The CDR3 DNA reads as TGTGCCAGCAGCCGCGTTTGGGGACAGAAAAATTCACCCCTCCACTTT. Translated, it gives CASSRVWGQKNSPLHF. Variable domain in full (rest from reference TRBV7-2 and TRBJ1-6): GAGVSQSPSNKVTEKGKDVELRCDPISGHTALYWYRQSLGQGLEFLIYFQGNSAPDKSGLPSDRFSAERTGGSVSTLTIQRTQQEDSAVYLCASSRVWGQKNSPLHFGNGTRLTVT.

The J gene is TRBJ1-5, the V gene TRBV6-1; D perhaps matches TRBD1 (6 bases). CDR3 length: 16 residues. The V gene's germline CDR1 is MNHNS and CDR2 SASEGT. V gave up 6 bases and J gave up 4 bases, with 19 bases separating them. CDR3: CASSERGGQGNQPQHF. The CDR3, as DNA: TGTGCCAGCAGCGAAAGGGGCGGGCAGGGGAATCAGCCCCAGCATTTT.

This rearrangement joins TRBV6-5 to TRBJ2-7; 9 nucleotides match TRBD1. With V trimmed by 10 bases and J by 1 base, 2 bases remained unmatched. The CDR3 has 12 residues. Germline CDR1 MNHEY, CDR2 SVGAGI. CDR3: CATGTGSYEQYF. CDR3 sequence (DNA): TGTGCCACGGGGACAGGGTCCTACGAGCAGTACTTC.

The CDR3 loop reads CASSTGGTLNTEAFF. DNA for the CDR3: TGTGCTAGTTCTACAGGGGGCACCTTGAACACTGAAGCTTTCTTT. This chain joins TRBV12-5 and TRBJ1-1, with TRBD1 matching over 9 bases. The trim removed 8 bases at V and 0 bases at J, leaving 7 bases unmatched. CDR1 is LGHNT, CDR2 FRNRAP, per germline. The CDR3 covers 15 residues.

This rearrangement joins TRBV5-5 to TRBJ1-4, with D perhaps TRBD1 (5 bases). V was trimmed by 1 base and J by 3 bases, leaving 10 bases between them. Germline V gene data show CDR1 as SGHKS and CDR2 as YYEKEE (reference sequence). The CDR3 is made up of 15 amino acids. The CDR3 coding sequence is TGTGCCAGCAGCTTGTTGGCAGGGCCTAATGAAAAACTGTTTTTT. This encodes CASSLLAGPNEKLFF.

This clone has more than one count but fewer than ten. The rearrangement uses TRBV7-9 and TRBJ1-4; tentative D call: TRBD1 (6 bases). This CDR3 region has 14 residues. CDR1 and CDR2 from the germline V gene are SEHNR and FQNEAQ (reference sequence). The V and J ends lost 1 base and 8 bases respectively, with 11 bases between them. The CDR3 loop reads CASSLGTVGEKLFF. CDR3 coding DNA: TGTGCCAGCAGCTTAGGGACAGTTGGGGAAAAACTGTTTTTT.